What follows are 17 T cell receptor beta chains derived from one specimen sequenced in a study of cytomegalovirus exposure and HLA in healthy donors. Amplification used 60 Vbeta primers and 13 Jbeta primers. Sequenced by immunoSEQ multiplex PCR; TCRdb stores in-frame clones only, minus some. The sample has about 180,000 clones; roughly 80% are singletons. The sequenced sample consisted of PBMCs. The origin of the receptors is a male donor in good health and CMV-seronegative.

The chain combines TRBV14 with TRBJ2-7; D uncertain. Germline V gene data show CDR1 as SGHDN and CDR2 as FVKESK. This CDR3 comprises 14 residues. V was trimmed by 4 bases and J by 5 bases, leaving 15 bases between them. CDR3 DNA sequence: TGTGCCAGCAGCCGTCAGGCAGTTTCAAACGAGCAGTACTTC. It is translated as CASSRQAVSNEQYF.

The chain couples TRBV14 to TRBJ1-2; TRBD1 is a possible D gene (6 bases). The CDR3 has 13 amino acids. Germline V gene data show CDR1 as SGHDN and CDR2 as FVKESK. Trimming cost V 5 bases and J 4 bases, with 11 bases left between them. DNA of the CDR3: TGTGCCAGCAGCTATGGACAGACCTATGGCTACACCTTC. Translation gives CASSYGQTYGYTF.

The rearrangement uses TRBV6-1 and TRBJ2-2, with TRBD2 matching over 9 bases. Germline lookup yields CDR1 MNHNS and CDR2 SASEGT. V shed 9 bases, J shed 5 bases, and the junction held 7 bases outside the gene matches. The CDR3 has 14 residues. The CDR3 loop is CASSSLAGTGELFF. CDR3 nucleotide sequence: TGTGCCAGTTCCAGCCTAGCGGGAACCGGGGAGCTGTTTTTT.

The V and J genes are TRBV27 and TRBJ2-1; D possibly corresponds to TRBD2 (5 bases). The germline V gene has CDR1 MNHEY and CDR2 SMNVEV (reference sequence). The germline V and J ends were trimmed by 4 bases and 5 bases, with 12 bases remaining between them. This CDR3 contains 14 residues. The CDR3 DNA sequence: TGTGCCAGCAGTTCATTAGCGAGGCACAATGAGCAGTTCTTC. It codes for CASSSLARHNEQFF.

This clone was picked up one time. This chain uses TRBV4-1 with TRBJ2-5, with TRBD2 matching 10 bases. Germline-derived CDR1 and CDR2 are MGHRA and YSYEKL. This CDR3 region has 16 residues. V was pared by 1 base and J by 6 bases, with 8 bases of the junction left unmatched. CDR3 DNA: TGCGCCAGCAGCCAAGTGCGAGCGGGGGGGCCAAAGACCCAGTACTTC. Protein product: CASSQVRAGGPKTQYF.

The genes are TRBV28 and TRBJ1-1; D is unclear. The CDR3 loop spans 11 amino acids. Germline V lookup: CDR1 MDHEN, CDR2 SYDVKM. Trimming stripped 3 bases from V and 12 bases from J, with 11 bases between. The DNA for the CDR3 is TGTGCCAGCAGTTTTCGCGGTGGGTCTTTCTTT. Protein: CASSFRGGSFF. Looking up the rest from reference TRBV28 and TRBJ1-1 gives the full variable domain: DVKVTQSSRYLVKRTGEKVFLECVQDMDHENMFWYRQDPGLGLRLIYFSYDVKMKEKGDIPEGYSVSREKKERFSLILESASTNQTSMYLCASSFRGGSFFGQGTRLTVV.

J is TRBJ2-7 and V is TRBV4-3, with a possible D match to TRBD1 (6 bases). V lost 0 bases and J 7 bases, leaving 13 bases between the germline ends. There are 14 residues in the CDR3. The germline V gene has CDR1 LGHNA and CDR2 YSLEER. CDR3: CASSQDTGTREQYF. CDR3 DNA sequence: TGCGCCAGCAGCCAAGATACAGGGACGAGGGAGCAGTACTTC.

This clone was observed a handful of times. The chain employs TRBV19 and TRBJ1-1, with TRBD1 matching over 7 bases. Germline CDR1 is LNHDA and CDR2 is SQIVND (reference sequence). Trimming removed 5 bases from V and 4 bases from J; junction bases left unmatched: 10. The CDR3 is 15 residues long. For the CDR3, the DNA is TGTGCCAGTAGTTTACCCAGGGGGTCGGTCACTGAAGCTTTCTTT. It codes for CASSLPRGSVTEAFF. Full variable domain (outside the CDR3, taken from reference TRBV19 and TRBJ1-1): DGGITQSPKYLFRKEGQNVTLSCEQNLNHDAMYWYRQDPGQGLRLIYYSQIVNDFQKGDIAEGYSVSREKKESFPLTVTSAQKNPTAFYLCASSLPRGSVTEAFFGQGTRLTVV.

CDR3 region: CASSLEVTGGNTEAFF. The CDR3 DNA sequence: TGTGCCAGCAGCTTAGAAGTAACGGGGGGGAACACTGAAGCTTTCTTT. This chain joins TRBV11-2 and TRBJ1-1; a possible D gene is TRBD1 (5 bases). In germline, CDR1 is SGHAT, CDR2 FQNNGV. The CDR3 runs 16 residues. Deletions cut 0 bases from V and 1 base from J, with 12 bases between. Looking up the rest from reference TRBV11-2 and TRBJ1-1 gives the full variable domain: EAGVAQSPRYKIIEKRQSVAFWCNPISGHATLYWYQQILGQGPKLLIQFQNNGVVDDSQLPKDRFSAERLKGVDSTLKIQPAKLEDSAVYLCASSLEVTGGNTEAFFGQGTRLTVV.

The genes are TRBV5-6 and TRBJ2-7; TRBD2 might be the D (5 bases). This CDR3 spans 14 amino acids. V was shortened by 7 bases and J by 2 bases, with 16 bases between the two germline ends. Looked up from germline, CDR1 is SGHDT and CDR2 is YYEEEE. CDR3 DNA sequence: TGTGCCAGCGCTCAAAGCGTCGGGGCCTACGAGCAGTACTTC. Protein product: CASAQSVGAYEQYF.

The rearrangement uses TRBV6-5 and TRBJ2-1, with 9 positions matching TRBD2. This CDR3 has 14 amino acids. The ends lost 8 bases at V and 9 bases at J; junction bases unmatched: 11. Looked up from germline, CDR1 is MNHEY and CDR2 is SVGAGI. This CDR3 is CASQVASGEVEQFF. For the CDR3, the DNA is TGTGCCAGCCAGGTGGCTAGCGGGGAGGTTGAGCAGTTCTTC.

The chain uses TRBV11-2 and TRBJ1-2; D uncertain. The germline CDR1 and CDR2 sequences are SGHAT and FQNNGV. The ends were cut back, 0 bases at V and 5 bases at J, with 13 bases in the middle. The CDR3 length is 15 residues. The CDR3 nucleotides read TGTGCCAGCAGCTTAGATAGAACGGGTTGGTATGGCTACACCTTC. This gives the protein CASSLDRTGWYGYTF.

The chain has TRBV2 and TRBJ2-7; weak D call: TRBD2 (6 bases). The length of the CDR3 is 12 residues. V lost 6 bases and J 4 bases, leaving 10 bases between the germline ends. The germline gives CDR1 SNHLY, CDR2 FYNNEI. The CDR3 bases are TGTGCCAGCAGACGACTAGAATACGAGCAGTACTTC. Protein product: CASRRLEYEQYF.

Note on this clone: The junction shows a germline mismatch at one end, possibly a read error. The chain has TRBV5-6 and TRBJ1-2; 7 nucleotides align to TRBD1. Germline V gene data show CDR1 as SGHDT and CDR2 as YYEEEE. The CDR3 extends over 16 amino acids. DNA of the CDR3: TGTGCCAGCAGCTTGGGCACCGGGACAGCAAACTATGGCTACCCCTTC. Encoded protein: CASSLGTGTANYGYPF.

With regard to this clone: This sample includes further DNA sequences coding for the same CDR3. This chain joins TRBV20-1 and TRBJ1-1, with unresolved D. CDR1 and CDR2 from the germline V gene are DFQATT and SNEGSKA (reference sequence). V was clipped by 3 bases and J by 5 bases, with 7 bases between them. The CDR3 contains 11 residues. DNA for the CDR3: TGCAGTGCTAGCAGCGGGACTGAAGCTTTCTTT. Protein: CSASSGTEAFF.

V usage is TRBV18 and J usage is TRBJ2-1; tentative D call: TRBD1 (6 bases). This CDR3 is built from 16 residues. The V end lost 6 bases, the J end lost 0 bases, and 15 bases lay between the germline ends. Germline V lookup: CDR1 KGHSH, CDR2 LQKENI. DNA for the CDR3: TGTGCCAGCTCGAGCCTCGCAGGGGCCTCCTACAATGAGCAGTTCTTC. This codes for CASSSLAGASYNEQFF.

The sample holds a few counts of this clone. The gene calls are TRBV6-5 and TRBJ2-7; TRBD1 might be the D (6 bases). V was shortened by 0 bases and J by 0 bases, with 9 bases between the two germline ends. Per the germline V gene, CDR1 is MNHEY and CDR2 is SVGAGI. The CDR3 contains 15 residues. The CDR3 sequence: CASSYSRDNSYEQYF. CDR3 sequence (DNA): TGTGCCAGCAGTTACTCTCGGGACAACTCCTACGAGCAGTACTTC.